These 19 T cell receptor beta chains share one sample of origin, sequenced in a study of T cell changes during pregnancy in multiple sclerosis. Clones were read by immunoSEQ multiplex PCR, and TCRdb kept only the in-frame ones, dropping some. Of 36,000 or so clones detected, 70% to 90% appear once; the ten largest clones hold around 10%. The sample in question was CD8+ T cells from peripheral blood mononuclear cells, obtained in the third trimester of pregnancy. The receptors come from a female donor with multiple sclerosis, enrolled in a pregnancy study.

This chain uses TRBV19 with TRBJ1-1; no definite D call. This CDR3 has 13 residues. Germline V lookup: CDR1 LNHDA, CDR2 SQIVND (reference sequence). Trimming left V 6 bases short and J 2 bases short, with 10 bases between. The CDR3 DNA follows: TGTGCCAGTAGCTCGAGGCCCAACACTGAAGCTTTCTTT. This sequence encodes CASSSRPNTEAFF.

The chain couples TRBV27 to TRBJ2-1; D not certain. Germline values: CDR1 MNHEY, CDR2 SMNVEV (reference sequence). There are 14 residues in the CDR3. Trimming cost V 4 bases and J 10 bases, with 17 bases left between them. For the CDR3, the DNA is TGTGCCAGCAGTTACGCCCGATCGGGTCGGGAGCAGTTCTTC. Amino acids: CASSYARSGREQFF.

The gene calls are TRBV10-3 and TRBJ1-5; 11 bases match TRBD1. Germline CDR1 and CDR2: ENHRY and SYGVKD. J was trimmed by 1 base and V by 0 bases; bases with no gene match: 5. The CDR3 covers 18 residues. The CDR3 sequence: CAISESRTGGLSNQPQHF. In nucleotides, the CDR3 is TGTGCCATCAGTGAGTCTCGGACAGGGGGCCTGAGCAATCAGCCCCAGCATTTT.

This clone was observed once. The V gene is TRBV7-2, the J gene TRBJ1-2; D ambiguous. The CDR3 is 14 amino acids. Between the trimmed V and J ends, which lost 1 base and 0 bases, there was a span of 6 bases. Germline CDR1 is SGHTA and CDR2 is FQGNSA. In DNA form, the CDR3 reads TGTGCCAGCAGCTTAGATCTAGCTAACTATGGCTACACCTTC. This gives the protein CASSLDLANYGYTF.

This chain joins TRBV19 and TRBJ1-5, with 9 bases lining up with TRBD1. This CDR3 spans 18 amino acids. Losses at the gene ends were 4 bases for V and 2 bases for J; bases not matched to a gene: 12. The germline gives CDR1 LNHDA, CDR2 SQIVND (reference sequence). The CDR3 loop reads CASSTHDTGTGRNQPQHF. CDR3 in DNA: TGTGCCAGTAGTACACACGATACCGGGACAGGGCGCAATCAGCCCCAGCATTTT.

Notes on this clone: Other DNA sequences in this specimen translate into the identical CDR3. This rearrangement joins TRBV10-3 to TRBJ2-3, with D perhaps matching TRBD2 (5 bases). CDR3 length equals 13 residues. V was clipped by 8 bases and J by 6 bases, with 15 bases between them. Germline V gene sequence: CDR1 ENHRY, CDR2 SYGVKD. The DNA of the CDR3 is TGTGCCATCGCCGGTGAGGGTCTGGATACGCAGTATTTT. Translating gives CAIAGEGLDTQYF.

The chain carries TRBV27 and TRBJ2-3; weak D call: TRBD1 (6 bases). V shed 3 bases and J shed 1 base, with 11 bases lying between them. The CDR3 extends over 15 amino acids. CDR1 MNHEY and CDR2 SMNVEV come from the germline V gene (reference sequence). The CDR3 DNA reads TGTGCCAGCAGTTTCCGGGACACCGGCACAGATACGCAGTATTTT. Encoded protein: CASSFRDTGTDTQYF.

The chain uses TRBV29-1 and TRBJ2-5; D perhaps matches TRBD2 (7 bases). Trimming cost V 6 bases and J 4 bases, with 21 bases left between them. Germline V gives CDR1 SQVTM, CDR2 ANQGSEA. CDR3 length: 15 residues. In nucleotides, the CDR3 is TGCAGCGTCGAGCTACAGAGGGGGGGGCCAGAGACCCAGTACTTC. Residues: CSVELQRGGPETQYF. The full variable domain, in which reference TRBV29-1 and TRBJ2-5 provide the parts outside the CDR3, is SAVISQKPSRDICQRGTSLTIQCQVDSQVTMMFWYRQQPGQSLTLIATANQGSEATYESGFVIDKFPISRPNLTFSTLTVSNMSPEDSSIYLCSVELQRGGPETQYFGPGTRLLVL.

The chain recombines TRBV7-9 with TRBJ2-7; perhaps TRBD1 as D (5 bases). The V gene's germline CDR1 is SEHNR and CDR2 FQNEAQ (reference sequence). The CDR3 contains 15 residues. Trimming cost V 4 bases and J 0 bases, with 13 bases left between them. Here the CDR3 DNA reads TGTGCCAGCAGCTCCTCAGGGTTGCCCTCCTACGAGCAGTACTTC. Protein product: CASSSSGLPSYEQYF.

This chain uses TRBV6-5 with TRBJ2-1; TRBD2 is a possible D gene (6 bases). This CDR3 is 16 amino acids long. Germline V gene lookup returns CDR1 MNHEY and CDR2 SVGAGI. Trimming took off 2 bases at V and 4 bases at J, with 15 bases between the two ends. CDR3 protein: CASSYDRNGGYNEQFF. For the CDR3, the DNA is TGTGCCAGCAGTTACGACCGGAATGGAGGGTACAATGAGCAGTTCTTC.

The CDR3 DNA sequence: TGTGCCATCAGTGAATGGGAGACTAGCGGGAGCGGGGAGACCCAGTACTTC. Its translation is CAISEWETSGSGETQYF. V usage is TRBV10-3 and J usage is TRBJ2-5; 12 bases are shared with TRBD2. The V and J ends lost 3 bases and 5 bases, in that order; junction bases with no gene match: 10. CDR3 length: 17 amino acids. Per germline, CDR1 ENHRY and CDR2 SYGVKD.

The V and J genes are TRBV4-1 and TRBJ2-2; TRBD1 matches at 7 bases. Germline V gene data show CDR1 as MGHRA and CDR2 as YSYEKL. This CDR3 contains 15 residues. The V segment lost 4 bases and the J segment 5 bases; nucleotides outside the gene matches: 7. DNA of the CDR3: TGCGCCAGCAGCCCCACAGGGGAAGGTACCGGGGAGCTGTTTTTT. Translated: CASSPTGEGTGELFF.

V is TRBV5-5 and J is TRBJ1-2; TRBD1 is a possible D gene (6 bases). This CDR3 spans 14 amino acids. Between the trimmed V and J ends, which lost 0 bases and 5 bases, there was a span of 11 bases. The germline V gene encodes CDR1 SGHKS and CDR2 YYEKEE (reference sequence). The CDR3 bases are TGTGCCAGCAGCTTGGCAGGGGCTGGGTATGGCTACACCTTC. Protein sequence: CASSLAGAGYGYTF.

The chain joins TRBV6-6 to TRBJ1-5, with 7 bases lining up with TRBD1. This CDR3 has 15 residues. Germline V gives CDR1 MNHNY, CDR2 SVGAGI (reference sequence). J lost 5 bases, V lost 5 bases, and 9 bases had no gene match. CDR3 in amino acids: CASSKRGTVHQPQHF. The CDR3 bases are TGTGCCAGCAGTAAAAGGGGGACAGTCCATCAGCCCCAGCATTTT.

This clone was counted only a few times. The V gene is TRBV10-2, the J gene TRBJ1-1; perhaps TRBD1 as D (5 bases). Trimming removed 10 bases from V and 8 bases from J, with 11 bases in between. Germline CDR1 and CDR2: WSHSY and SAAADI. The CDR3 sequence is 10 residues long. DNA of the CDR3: TGCGCCACCAAGACAGTCGAAGCTTTCTTT. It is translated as CATKTVEAFF.

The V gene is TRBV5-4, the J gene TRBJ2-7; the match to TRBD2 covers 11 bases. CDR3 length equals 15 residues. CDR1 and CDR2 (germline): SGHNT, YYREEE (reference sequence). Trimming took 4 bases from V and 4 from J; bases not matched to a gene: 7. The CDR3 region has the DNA TGTGCCAGCAGCCAAGATCTAGCGGGGGGTTACGAGCAGTACTTC. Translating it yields CASSQDLAGGYEQYF.

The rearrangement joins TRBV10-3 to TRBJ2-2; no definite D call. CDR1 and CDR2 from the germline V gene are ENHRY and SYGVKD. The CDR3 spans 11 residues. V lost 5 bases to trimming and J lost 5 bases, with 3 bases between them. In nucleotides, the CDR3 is TGTGCCATCAGTCAGACCGGGGAGCTGTTTTTT. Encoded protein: CAISQTGELFF.

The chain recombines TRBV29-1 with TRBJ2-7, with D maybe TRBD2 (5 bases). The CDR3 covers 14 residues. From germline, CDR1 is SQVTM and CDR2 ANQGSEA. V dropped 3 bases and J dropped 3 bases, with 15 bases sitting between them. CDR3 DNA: TGCAGCGTTGAGGTAGAGGGAGAGGACTACGAGCAGTACTTC. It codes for CSVEVEGEDYEQYF.

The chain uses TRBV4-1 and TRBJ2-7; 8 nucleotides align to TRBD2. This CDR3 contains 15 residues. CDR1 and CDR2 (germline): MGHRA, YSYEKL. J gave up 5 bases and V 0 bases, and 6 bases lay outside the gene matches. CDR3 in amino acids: CASSQESGSLDEQYF. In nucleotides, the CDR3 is TGCGCCAGCAGCCAAGAAAGCGGGAGCTTGGACGAGCAGTACTTC.